This entry is about one T cell receptor (beta chain). Its binding antigen is unknown. No base qualities exist here, and no much larger clone lies one base off it. The CDR1 and CDR2 encoded by the germline V gene are MNHEY and SVGAGI. V and J are truncated by 6 bases and 0 bases respectively, leaving an intervening sequence of 9 bases. Spanning cysteine to phenylalanine, the CDR3 consists of 14 amino acids. CDR3 DNA only is kept here, 42 bases in frame from base 1. These data are taken from a study of lymphopenia after photon versus proton radiotherapy (dated by TCRdb to the late 2010s). Broadly, across the study: In patients with gastrointestinal tumors who developed high-grade lymphopenia, the study compared the immunological effects of photon radiation therapy with those of proton radiation therapy. A cohort of around 21 patients with gastrointestinal tumors who received either photon or proton therapy and subsequently developed lymphopenia was included. The goal of the study was to describe how the two radiation modalities differ in their effects on the immune system. General findings and caveats noted by the study authors: The survival association was assessed only in patients who died, and better survival with proton therapy was presented by the authors as a possibility rather than a demonstrated result. Relative stability during treatment was observed in proton-treated patients, whereas loss of naive T cells and TCR diversity and gain of effector/memory populations were observed in photon-treated patients. Across the cohort, a larger post-nadir drop in TCR diversity was inversely correlated with overall survival time among patients who died. After the lymphocyte count nadir, oligoclonal expansion, especially of CD8+ Temra cells, was observed in photon-treated repertoires, and the drop in diversity was driven by this expansion.

Libraries were made using the immunoSEQ multiplex PCR assay. Deep sequencing of rearranged TCR beta loci, alongside multiparametric flow cytometry, was used to profile T cell repertoires. TCRdb retrieved this table from immuneACCESS and kept in-frame rearrangements only. Not all clones are present; in checked studies, unresolved V genes account for under half, and no reason is known for the remainder. The sample yields around 70,000 clones; around 92% were counted once. The ten biggest clones cover 2.2% of the sample. The sequence was obtained from a middle-aged woman with cholangiocarcinoma. The sequences come from peripheral blood, collected from a patient treated with photon-based radiotherapy. This sequence uses TRBV6-5 and TRBJ1-5, and TRBD1 may be the D gene, going by 6 matching bases. Here is the DNA: TGTGCCAGCAGAGCGGACAGTAGCAATCAGCCCCAGCATTTT. This translates into CASRADSSNQPQHF.